This T cell receptor beta chain was observed in a study of control samples from healthy donors and cancer patients. The CDR3 has 13 residues. Trimming cost V 6 bases and J 5 bases, with 13 bases left between them. Sequencing was performed with immunoSEQ multiplex PCR; in TCRdb, only in-frame clones are kept and a portion is missing. The table includes around 80,000 clones, approximately 90% detected once. V usage is TRBV12-3 or TRBV12-4 and J usage is TRBJ1-1; D perhaps matches TRBD1 (6 bases). This TCR was sampled from a woman in her fifties or sixties in good health. Sequencing used blood. The CDR3 sequence is CASSSADRTEAFF. DNA of the CDR3: TGTGCCAGCAGCTCCGCTGACAGGACTGAAGCTTTCTTT.